This TCR beta chain stems from a study of cytomegalovirus exposure and HLA in healthy donors. Study outcomes and limitations: When the data were analyzed later, several of the most significant clusters appeared to be linked to common viral pathogens. Later on, analysis showed that most CMV-associated TCR beta chains appeared to be HLA-restricted. Earlier results showed most TCR beta V segments being productive about 87% or about 30% of the time.

As regards this clone: Its target is unknown.

The donors (healthy individuals) were bone marrow donors. Germline V gene lookup returns CDR1 MNHNY and CDR2 SVGAGI (reference sequence). V gave up 6 bases and J gave up 4 bases; unmatched junction bases: 7. The CDR3 is 15 amino acids. 13 Jbeta primers and 60 Vbeta primers were used for the PCR. Repertoires were generated with immunoSEQ multiplex PCR, while TCRdb's copy carries only in-frame clones and drops some. In the table there are over 95,000 clones, 70% to 85% of which are singletons. Sequencing input: PBMCs. The sequence was collected from a woman under 30 in good health and CMV-seronegative. The V gene is TRBV6-6, the J gene TRBJ2-7; 12 positions agree with TRBD2. DNA for the CDR3: TGTGCCAGCAGCCCTCGACTAGCGGGAGCGTACGAGCAGTACTTC. Residues: CASSPRLAGAYEQYF.